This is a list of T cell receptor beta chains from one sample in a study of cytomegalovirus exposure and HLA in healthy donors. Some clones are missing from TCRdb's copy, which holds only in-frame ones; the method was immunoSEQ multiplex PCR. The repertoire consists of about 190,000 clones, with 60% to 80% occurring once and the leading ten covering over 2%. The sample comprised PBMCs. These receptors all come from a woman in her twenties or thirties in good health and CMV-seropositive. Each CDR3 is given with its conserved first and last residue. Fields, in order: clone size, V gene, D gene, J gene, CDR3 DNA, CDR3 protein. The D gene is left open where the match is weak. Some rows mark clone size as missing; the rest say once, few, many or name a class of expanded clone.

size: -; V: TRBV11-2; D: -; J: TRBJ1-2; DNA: TGTGCCAGCAGCCCCCTGTGGGGGCGTAACTATGGCTACACCTTC; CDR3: CASSPLWGRNYGYTF
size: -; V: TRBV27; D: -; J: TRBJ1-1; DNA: TGTGCCAGCAGTTTGGGGGCGCGTAGCACTGAAGCTTTCTTT; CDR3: CASSLGARSTEAFF
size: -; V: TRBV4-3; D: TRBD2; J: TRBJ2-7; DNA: TGCGCCAGCAGCCAGGGAATAGCGGGGATTTACGAGCAGTACTTC; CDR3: CASSQGIAGIYEQYF
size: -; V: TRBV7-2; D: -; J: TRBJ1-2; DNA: TGTGCCAGCAGGACCCGCGGGCCCTATGGCTACACCTTC; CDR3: CASRTRGPYGYTF
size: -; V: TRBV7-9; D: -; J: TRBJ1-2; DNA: TGTGCCTCGGGGTTGGAATCCTATGGCTACACCTTC; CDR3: CASGLESYGYTF
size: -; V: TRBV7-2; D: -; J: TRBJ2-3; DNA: TGTGCCAGCAGCTTTCGGACAGCGACCACAGATACGCAGTATTTT; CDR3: CASSFRTATTDTQYF
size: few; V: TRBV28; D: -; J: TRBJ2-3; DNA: TGTGCCAGCAGTGGCAGGGTTAGTGGCACAGATACGCAGTATTTT; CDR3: CASSGRVSGTDTQYF
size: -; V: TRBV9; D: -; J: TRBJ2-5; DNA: TGTGCCAGCAGCGTAGCCGGACGCGGGGAGACCCAGTACTTC; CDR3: CASSVAGRGETQYF
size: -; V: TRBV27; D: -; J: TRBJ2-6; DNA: TGTGCCAGCAGTTCTCTGCATGACTTCTCTGGGGCCAACGTCCTGACTTTC; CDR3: CASSSLHDFSGANVLTF
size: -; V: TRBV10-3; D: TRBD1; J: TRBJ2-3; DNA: TGTGCCACCCGGGACAGAACAGATACGCAGTATTTT; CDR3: CATRDRTDTQYF
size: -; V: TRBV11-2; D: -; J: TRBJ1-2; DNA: TGTGCCAGCAGCTCCCCCCGCGAGGCCTATGGCTACACCTTC; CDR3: CASSSPREAYGYTF
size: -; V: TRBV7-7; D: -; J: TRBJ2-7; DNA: TGTGCTAGCAGCCTTGATAAGGCCCGGGGCGAGCAGTACTTC; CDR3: CASSLDKARGEQYF
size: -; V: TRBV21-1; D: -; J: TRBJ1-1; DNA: TGTGCCAGCAGCAAACGACGGACAAGCGCTTTCTTT; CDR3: CASSKRRTSAFF
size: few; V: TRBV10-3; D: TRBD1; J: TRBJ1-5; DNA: TGTGCCATCAGTGAGGGGAGACAGGGAAATCAGCCCCAGCATTTT; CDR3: CAISEGRQGNQPQHF
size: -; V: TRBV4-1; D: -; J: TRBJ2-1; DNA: TGCGCCAGCAGCCAAGATCTAGGCGGGGTCTACAATGAGCAGTTCTTC; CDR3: CASSQDLGGVYNEQFF
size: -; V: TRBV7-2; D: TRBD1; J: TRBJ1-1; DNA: TGTGCCAGCAGCTTAGTAGGGACAGGGGACCACACTGAAGCTTTCTTT; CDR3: CASSLVGTGDHTEAFF
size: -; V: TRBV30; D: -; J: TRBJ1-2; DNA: TGTGCCTGGAGAACGGAACAGAACTATGGCTACACCTTC; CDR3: CAWRTEQNYGYTF
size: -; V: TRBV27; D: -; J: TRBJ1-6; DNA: TGTGCCAGCAGGTCCCCGGGAACCTATAATTCACCCCTCCACTTT; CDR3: CASRSPGTYNSPLHF
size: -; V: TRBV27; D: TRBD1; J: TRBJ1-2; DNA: TGTGCCAGCAGACAACCGGGACAGGAGGCCTATGGCTACACCTTC; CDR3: CASRQPGQEAYGYTF
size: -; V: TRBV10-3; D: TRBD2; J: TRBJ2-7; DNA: TGTGCCATCAGTGAGTCGGGAGGGCCCCTGAAGCAGTACTTC; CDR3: CAISESGGPLKQYF
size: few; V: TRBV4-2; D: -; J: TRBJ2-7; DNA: TGTGCCAGCAGCCAAGATGGGAGAGGGGGCTCCTACGAGCAGTACTTC; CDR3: CASSQDGRGGSYEQYF
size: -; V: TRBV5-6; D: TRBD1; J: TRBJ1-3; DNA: TGTGCCAGCAGCCCGACAGGGACTTATCTGTCTGGAAACACCATATATTTT; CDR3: CASSPTGTYLSGNTIYF
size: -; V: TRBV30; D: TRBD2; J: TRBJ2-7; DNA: TGTGCCTGGAGGAGGGGCGATCTAGCGGGAGGGCCTTACGAGCAGTACTTC; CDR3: CAWRRGDLAGGPYEQYF
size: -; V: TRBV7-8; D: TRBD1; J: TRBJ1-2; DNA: TGTGCCAGCAGTTACCCGGACAGGGCTGACTATGGCTACACCTTC; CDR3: CASSYPDRADYGYTF
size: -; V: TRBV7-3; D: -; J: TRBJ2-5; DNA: TGTGCCAGCAGCTTAGGGGGGGCCGGAGAGACCCAGTACTTC; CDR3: CASSLGGAGETQYF
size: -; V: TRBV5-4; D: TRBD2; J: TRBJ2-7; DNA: TGTGCCAGCAGCCCCAGCCCACTAGCGGGCACCTACGAGCAGTACTTC; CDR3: CASSPSPLAGTYEQYF
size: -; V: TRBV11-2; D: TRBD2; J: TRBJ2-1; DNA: TGTGCCAGCAGCACTTCCCTCGGGGGGGCATCCTACAATGAGCAGTTCTTC; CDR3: CASSTSLGGASYNEQFF
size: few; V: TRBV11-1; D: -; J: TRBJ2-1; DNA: TGTGCCAGCAGCTTTGCTAGCCTTGGTGAGCAGTTCTTC; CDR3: CASSFASLGEQFF
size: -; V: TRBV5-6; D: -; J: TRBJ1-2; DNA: TGTGCCAGCAGTTCTATCAGGGAATTGCTTGGCTACACCTTC; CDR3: CASSSIRELLGYTF
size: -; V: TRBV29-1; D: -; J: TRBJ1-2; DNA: TGCAGCGTTCCGGAGCGGCAATCAAAGTATGGCTACACCTTC; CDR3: CSVPERQSKYGYTF
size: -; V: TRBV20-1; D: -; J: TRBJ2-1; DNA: TGCAGTGCTAGACTTACTAATGAGCAGTTCTTC; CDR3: CSARLTNEQFF
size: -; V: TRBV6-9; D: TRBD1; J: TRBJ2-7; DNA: TGTGCCAGCAGCCCCCAAGACAGGGACAACTGGGAGCAGTACTTC; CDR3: CASSPQDRDNWEQYF
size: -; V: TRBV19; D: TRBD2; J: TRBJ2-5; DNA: TGTGCCAGTAGTTCGCCCCGCCTAGCGGGAGCCGCCCAAGAGACCCAGTACTTC; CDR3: CASSSPRLAGAAQETQYF
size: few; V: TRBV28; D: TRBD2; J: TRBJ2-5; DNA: TGTGCCAGCAGTTTGGTACTGAGCGGGGGGATAAGGTACCAAGAGACCCAGTACTTC; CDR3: CASSLVLSGGIRYQETQYF
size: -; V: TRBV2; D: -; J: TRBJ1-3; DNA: TGTGCCAGCAGTTTAACGGGGGATGGAAACACCATATATTTT; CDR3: CASSLTGDGNTIYF
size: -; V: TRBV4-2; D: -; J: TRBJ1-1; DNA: TGTGCCAGCAGCCAGTTAATCAGGGGCACTGAAGCTTTCTTT; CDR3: CASSQLIRGTEAFF
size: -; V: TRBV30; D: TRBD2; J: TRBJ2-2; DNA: TGTGCCTGGATCGCGGGAGTTGCGAACACCGGGGAGCTGTTTTTT; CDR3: CAWIAGVANTGELFF
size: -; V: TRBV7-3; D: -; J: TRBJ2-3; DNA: TGTGCCAGCAGCTTAATTGGAACGGGATCCACAGATACGCAGTATTTT; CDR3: CASSLIGTGSTDTQYF